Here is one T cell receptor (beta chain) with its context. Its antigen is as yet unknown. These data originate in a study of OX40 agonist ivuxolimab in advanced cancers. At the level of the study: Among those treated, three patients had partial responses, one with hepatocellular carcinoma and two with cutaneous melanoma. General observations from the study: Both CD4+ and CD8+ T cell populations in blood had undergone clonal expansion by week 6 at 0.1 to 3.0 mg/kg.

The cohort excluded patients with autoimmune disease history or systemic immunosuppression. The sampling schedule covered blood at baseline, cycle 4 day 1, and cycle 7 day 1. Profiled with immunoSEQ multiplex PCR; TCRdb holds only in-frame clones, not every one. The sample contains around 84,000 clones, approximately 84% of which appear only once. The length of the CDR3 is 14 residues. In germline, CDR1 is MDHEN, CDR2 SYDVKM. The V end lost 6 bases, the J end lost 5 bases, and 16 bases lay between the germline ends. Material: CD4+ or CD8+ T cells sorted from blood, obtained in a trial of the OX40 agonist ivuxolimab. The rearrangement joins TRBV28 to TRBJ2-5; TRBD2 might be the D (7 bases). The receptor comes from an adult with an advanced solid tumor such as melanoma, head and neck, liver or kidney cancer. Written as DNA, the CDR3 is TGTGCCAGCAGCAAGGGGGGGGTTCCGGAGACCCAGTACTTC. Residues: CASSKGGVPETQYF.